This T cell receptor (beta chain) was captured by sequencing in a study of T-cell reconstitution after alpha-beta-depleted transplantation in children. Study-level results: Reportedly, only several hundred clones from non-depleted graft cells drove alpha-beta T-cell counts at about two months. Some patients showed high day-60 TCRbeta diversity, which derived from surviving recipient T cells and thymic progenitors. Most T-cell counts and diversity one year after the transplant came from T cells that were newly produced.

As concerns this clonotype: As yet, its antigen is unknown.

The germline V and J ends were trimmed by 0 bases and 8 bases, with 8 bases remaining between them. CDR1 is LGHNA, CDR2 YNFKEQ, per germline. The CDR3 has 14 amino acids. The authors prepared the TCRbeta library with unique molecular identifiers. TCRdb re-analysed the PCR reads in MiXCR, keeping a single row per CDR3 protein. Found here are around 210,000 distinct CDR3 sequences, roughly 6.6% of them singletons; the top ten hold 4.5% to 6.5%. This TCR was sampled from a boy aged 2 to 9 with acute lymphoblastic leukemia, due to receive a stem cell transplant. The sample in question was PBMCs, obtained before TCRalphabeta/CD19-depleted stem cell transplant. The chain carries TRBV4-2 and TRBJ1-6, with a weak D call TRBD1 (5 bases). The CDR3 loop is CASSQEVGDSPLHF. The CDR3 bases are TGTGCCAGCAGCCAAGAGGTGGGGGATTCACCCCTCCACTTT.